This entry concerns a single T cell receptor beta chain. This entry is derived from a study of blood T cell repertoires in COVID-19. Overall study context: Acute and convalescent COVID-19 specimens originated in the United States, Italy and Spain. In each case, the material was cDNA or gDNA derived from T cells, B-cell-depleted T cells, or PBMCs.

Per the study methods: Quantification of nucleated cells was approximated via reference gene primer amplification. Only in-frame clones appear in the TCRdb table, and some are missing; sequencing was by immunoSEQ multiplex PCR. That table furnishes V, J and clone size, whereas the DNA furnished D and trimming. The sample lists approximately 280,000 clones; around 90% were seen once. This clonotype was obtained from a man aged 18 to 35 with active or convalescent COVID-19. The sequenced sample consisted of peripheral blood.

CDR3 coding DNA: TGTGCCAGCAGCTTAGAGGACATCGGTCGGGAGACCCAGTACTTC. Amino acids: CASSLEDIGRETQYF. V is TRBV7-9 and J is TRBJ2-5, with D possibly TRBD1 on 5 matching bases. The CDR3 has 15 residues. The V end was cut by 1 base, the J end by 5 bases, with 14 bases between. The germline gives CDR1 SEHNR, CDR2 FQNEAQ (reference sequence). Full variable domain (rest looked up from reference TRBV7-9 and TRBJ2-5): DTGVSQNPRHKITKRGQNVTFRCDPISEHNRLYWYRQTLGQGPEFLTYFQNEAQLEKSRLLSDRFSAERPKGSFSTLEIQRTEQGDSAMYLCASSLEDIGRETQYFGPGTRLLVL.